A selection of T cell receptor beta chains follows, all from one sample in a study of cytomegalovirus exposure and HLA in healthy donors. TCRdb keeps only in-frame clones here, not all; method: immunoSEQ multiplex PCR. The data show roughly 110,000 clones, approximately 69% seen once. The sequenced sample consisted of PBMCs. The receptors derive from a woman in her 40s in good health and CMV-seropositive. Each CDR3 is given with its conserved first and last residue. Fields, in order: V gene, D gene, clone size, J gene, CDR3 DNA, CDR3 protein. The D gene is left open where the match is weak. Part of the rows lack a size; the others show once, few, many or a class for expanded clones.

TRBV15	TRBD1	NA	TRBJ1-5	TGTGCCACCAGCAGAGAAGACAGGGCATTAAATCAGCCCCAGCATTTT	CATSREDRALNQPQHF
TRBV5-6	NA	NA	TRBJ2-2	TGTGCCAGCAGCTTGTTGGGACTTGGTGGCGGGGAGCTGTTTTTT	CASSLLGLGGGELFF
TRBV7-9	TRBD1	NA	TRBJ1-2	TGTGCCAGCAGCCCCATGACAGGGTATGGCTACACCTTC	CASSPMTGYGYTF
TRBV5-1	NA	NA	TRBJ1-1	TGCGCCAGCAGCTTGGGGGCAGAGAAAACTGAAGCTTTCTTT	CASSLGAEKTEAFF
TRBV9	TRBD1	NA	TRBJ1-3	TGTGCCAGCAGCGTGTCGTGGACAGGGAGCTCTGGAAACACCATATATTTT	CASSVSWTGSSGNTIYF
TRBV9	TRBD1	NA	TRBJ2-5	TGTGCCAGCAGCGTAGCCCCGGGACAGGGGGCGGCACAAGAGACCCAGTACTTC	CASSVAPGQGAAQETQYF
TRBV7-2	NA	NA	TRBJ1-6	TGTGCCAGCAGCACCCGAGGGAATTCACCCCTCCACTTT	CASSTRGNSPLHF
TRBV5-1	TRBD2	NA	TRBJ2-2	TGCGCCAGCGGACCCCCGGGACTAGCGGGATTGAACACCGGGGAGCTGTTTTTT	CASGPPGLAGLNTGELFF
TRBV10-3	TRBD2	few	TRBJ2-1	TGTGCCATCAGTGAGTCGGGACTAGCGAAAAATGAGCAGTTCTTC	CAISESGLAKNEQFF
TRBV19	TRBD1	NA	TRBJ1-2	TGTGCCAGTAGTAAAACGTGGGGACAGGGGGCTTACGGCTACACCTTC	CASSKTWGQGAYGYTF
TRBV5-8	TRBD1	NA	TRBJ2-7	TGTGCCAGCAGCTTGGGGGGACAGGGGTACGAGCAGTACTTC	CASSLGGQGYEQYF
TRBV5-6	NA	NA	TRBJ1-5	TGTGCCAGCAGCTTCGCGGGAGCCCATCAGCCCCAGCATTTT	CASSFAGAHQPQHF
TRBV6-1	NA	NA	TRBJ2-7	TGTGCCAGCAGTGAGCTCAGGGTGGACGAGCAGTACTTC	CASSELRVDEQYF
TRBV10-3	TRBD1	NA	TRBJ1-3	TGTGCCATCACCCGGGACAGTAGTTCGGGAAACACCATATATTTT	CAITRDSSSGNTIYF
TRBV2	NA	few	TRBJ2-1	TGTGCCAGCAGTGCTTACAATGAGCAGTTCTTC	CASSAYNEQFF
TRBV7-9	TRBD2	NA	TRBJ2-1	TGTGCCAGCAGCCTTCCCAGGACTAGCGGGAGGGCCTCTAATGAGCAGTTCTTC	CASSLPRTSGRASNEQFF
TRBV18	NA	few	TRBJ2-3	TGTGCCAGCTCACCAGCGGGCCGCACAGATACGCAGTATTTT	CASSPAGRTDTQYF
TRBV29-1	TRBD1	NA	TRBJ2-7	TGCAGCGTTGAAGCATCGGACAGGGGAGTAGACGAGCAGTACTTC	CSVEASDRGVDEQYF
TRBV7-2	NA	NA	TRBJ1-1	TGTGCCAGCGTCTTTTTGCCCCAAGGGAGGAACACTGAAGCTTTCTTT	CASVFLPQGRNTEAFF
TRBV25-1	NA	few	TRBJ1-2	TGTGCCAGCAGTGAATATGGGGGCGAAGGTGGCTACACCTTC	CASSEYGGEGGYTF
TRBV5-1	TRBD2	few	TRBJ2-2	TGCGCCAGCAGCCGCATAGCGGGCCCACCGAACACCGGGGAGCTGTTTTTT	CASSRIAGPPNTGELFF
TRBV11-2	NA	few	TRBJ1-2	TGTGCCAGCAGCTTAGATCCAGGGTATGGCTACACCTTC	CASSLDPGYGYTF
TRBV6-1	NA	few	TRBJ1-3	TGTGCCAGCAGTGAAGTTGGCAGCTCTGGAAACACCATATATTTT	CASSEVGSSGNTIYF
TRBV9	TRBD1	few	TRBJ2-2	TGTGCCAGCAGCCCACAGGGGTTGGGGGTTACCGGGGAGCTGTTTTTT	CASSPQGLGVTGELFF
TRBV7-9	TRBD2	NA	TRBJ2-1	TGTGCCAGCAGCTTATGGTTATCGGGAGGGAGCAATGAGCAGTTCTTC	CASSLWLSGGSNEQFF
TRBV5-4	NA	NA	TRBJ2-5	TGTGCCAGCAGCTTACCAGGGTGGGGCCAAGAGACCCAGTACTTC	CASSLPGWGQETQYF
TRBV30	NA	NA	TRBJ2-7	TGTGCCTGGAGTGTATGGAGATTTTCGGACAGCTCCTACGAGCAGTACTTC	CAWSVWRFSDSSYEQYF
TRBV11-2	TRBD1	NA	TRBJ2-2	TGTGCCAGCACCCGGACAGGGGATGGCACCGGGGAGCTGTTTTTT	CASTRTGDGTGELFF
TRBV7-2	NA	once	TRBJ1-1	TGTGCCAGCAGCCCAGGAGGGAAGAACACTGAAGCTTTCTTT	CASSPGGKNTEAFF
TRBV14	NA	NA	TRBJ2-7	TGTGCCAGCAGCCAAAACAACTACGAGCAGTACTTC	CASSQNNYEQYF
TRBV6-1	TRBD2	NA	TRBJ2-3	TGTGCCCGGGGGGAGGCAGATACGCAGTATTTT	CARGEADTQYF
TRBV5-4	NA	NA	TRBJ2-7	TGTGCCAGCAGCTTCACCTACGAGCAGTACTTC	CASSFTYEQYF
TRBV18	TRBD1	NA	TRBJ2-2	TGTGCCAGCTCACCACGTTCGCGGACAGGGGAAAGGGAGCTGTTTTTT	CASSPRSRTGERELFF
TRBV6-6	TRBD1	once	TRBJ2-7	TGTGCCAGCAGTTTACAGGGGTCCCCCTACGAGCAGTACTTC	CASSLQGSPYEQYF
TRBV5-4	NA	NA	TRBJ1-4	TGTGCCAGCAGCTTGGGACAGACAACTAATGAAAAACTGTTTTTT	CASSLGQTTNEKLFF
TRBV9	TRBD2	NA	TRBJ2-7	TGTGCCAGCAGCGTAAACCCCCGGGAGGATACCTACGAGCAGTACTTC	CASSVNPREDTYEQYF
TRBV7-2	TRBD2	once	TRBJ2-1	TGTGCCAGCAGCTTTTCGGGGGGGCTTTACAATGAGCAGTTCTTC	CASSFSGGLYNEQFF
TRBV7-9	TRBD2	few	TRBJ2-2	TGTGCCAGCAAGCGGGGAGGAAACACCGGGGAGCTGTTTTTT	CASKRGGNTGELFF
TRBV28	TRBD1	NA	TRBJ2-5	TGTGCCAGCAGTTCCCCCCCCCTTACAGGGGGCGTAGACCAAGAGACCCAGTACTTC	CASSSPPLTGGVDQETQYF
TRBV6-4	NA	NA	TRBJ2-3	TGTGCCAGCAGTGACTGGGGCGGAGTTAGCACAGATACGCAGTATTTT	CASSDWGGVSTDTQYF
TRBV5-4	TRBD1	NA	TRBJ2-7	TGTGCCAGCAGCTTGAGGGACAGGGGGGCCTACGAGCAGTACTTC	CASSLRDRGAYEQYF
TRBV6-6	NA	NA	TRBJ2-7	TGTGCCAGCAGTTACGGGCAGGGGACCGACGAGCAGTACTTC	CASSYGQGTDEQYF
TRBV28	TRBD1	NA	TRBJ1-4	TGTGCCAGCGATCCGGGACAGGGATCAACTAATGAAAAACTGTTTTTT	CASDPGQGSTNEKLFF
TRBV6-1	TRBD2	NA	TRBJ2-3	TGTGCCAGCAGTGAAGCTGGCGGGGGAACAGATACGCAGTATTTT	CASSEAGGGTDTQYF
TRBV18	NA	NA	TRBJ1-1	TGTGCCAGCTCACGAGACTCAGCGAACACTGAAGCTTTCTTT	CASSRDSANTEAFF
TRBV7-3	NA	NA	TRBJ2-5	TGTGCCAGCAGCTTAAACCCACCATCGACATACTCAAGGCAGGAGACCCAGTACTTC	CASSLNPPSTYSRQETQYF
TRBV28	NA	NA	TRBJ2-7	TGTGCCAGCAGTTCCCTGGACAGCTACGAGCAGTACTTC	CASSSLDSYEQYF
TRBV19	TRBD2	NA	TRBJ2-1	TGTGCCAGTAGTACCTCTAGCGGGGGGGCCTATGGGAGCTCCTACAATGAGCAGTTCTTC	CASSTSSGGAYGSSYNEQFF
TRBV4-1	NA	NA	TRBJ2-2	TGCGCCAGCAACCGAGGTCAGGGGCCTAACACCGGGGAGCTGTTTTTT	CASNRGQGPNTGELFF
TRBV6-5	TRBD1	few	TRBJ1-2	TGTGCCAGCAGTTCGAGGACAGGGGATGGCTACACCTTC	CASSSRTGDGYTF